These T cell receptor beta chains were read from a single sample in a study of blood T cells in healthy people across ages. One entry per CDR3 protein results from TCRdb running MiXCR on the 5' RACE reads. The sample records 700,000 to 1,000,000 distinct CDR3 sequences, roughly 44% being singletons. Specimen: blood. Source of these receptors: a man aged 60 to 69 in good health. Both conserved end residues are part of each CDR3. Each record gives: V gene, D gene, J gene, clone size, CDR3 DNA, CDR3 protein. A D gene is named only where the DNA matches it firmly. Expanded clones get a size class; other rows say once, few or many, or leave the size out.

TRBV5-1	.	TRBJ1-2	few	TGCGCCAGCAGGAATGGGGGCCCCTCGGGTGGCTACACCTTC	CASRNGGPSGGYTF
TRBV7-7	.	TRBJ2-1	few	TGTGCCAGCAGCCCCGACACAGGGTGGAATGAGCAGTTCTTC	CASSPDTGWNEQFF
TRBV25-1	.	TRBJ1-6	.	TGTGCCAGTAAAACCTGGGACTCACCCCTCCACTTT	CASKTWDSPLHF
TRBV28	TRBD1	TRBJ2-7	.	TGTGCCAGCAGTTTACCGGGACAGGGGGCCCACGAGCAGTACTTC	CASSLPGQGAHEQYF
TRBV10-2	TRBD2	TRBJ2-5	.	TGCGCCAGCAGCGTAGCGGGGGGGAAGTACTTC	CASSVAGGKYF
TRBV7-2	.	TRBJ2-2	.	TGTGCCAGCAGCCCGGAATGGGGATTGAGGACCCTGACTTACACCGGGGAGCTGTTTTTT	CASSPEWGLRTLTYTGELFF
TRBV29-1	.	TRBJ2-5	.	TGCAGCGTTGAAGGGACTAAGGGCAATGAGCAGTACTTC	CSVEGTKGNEQYF
TRBV7-2	.	TRBJ2-1	few	TGTGCCAGCAGCCTCAATTCAAGGGGGGCGGAGCAGTTCTTC	CASSLNSRGAEQFF
TRBV15	.	TRBJ2-3	.	TGTGCCACCAGCTTACTGGCAGATACGCAGTATTTT	CATSLLADTQYF
TRBV7-9	TRBD1	TRBJ1-6	.	TGTGCCAGCAGCCCGCCGGGGGGACAGAATTCACCCCTCCACTTT	CASSPPGGQNSPLHF